The rows below give T cell receptor beta chains drawn from one sample of a study of cytomegalovirus exposure and HLA in healthy donors. Generated by immunoSEQ multiplex PCR, the TCRdb table keeps only in-frame clones and is missing some. The sample lists roughly 150,000 clones; 85% to 90% were seen once. Sequenced material: PBMCs. Source of these receptors: a woman younger than 30 in good health and CMV-seropositive. The CDR3 runs from the conserved cysteine through the conserved F or W. Fields, in order: J gene, V gene, CDR3 protein.

TRBJ1-3 | TRBV7-9 | CASSLAGTDSGNTIYF
TRBJ1-4 | TRBV5-1 | CASSLGQGFEKLFF
TRBJ2-1 | TRBV19 | CASSVSGRLYEQFF
TRBJ2-1 | TRBV28 | CASSSRRNGGNEQFF
TRBJ2-3 | TRBV4-1 | CASSQDNRGSGPDTQYF
TRBJ2-5 | TRBV5-1 | CASKGSGGAWETQYF
TRBJ1-3 | TRBV15 | CATSARPRPSGNTIYF
TRBJ1-1 | TRBV7-9 | CASSQQGIHTEAFF
TRBJ2-7 | TRBV5-8 | CASSLEVFAEEQYF
TRBJ2-7 | TRBV5-1 | CASSPTLGAASYEQYF
TRBJ2-7 | TRBV7-2 | CASSLVGPGSYEQYF
TRBJ2-6 | TRBV6-5 | CASRQGGANVLTF
TRBJ2-3 | TRBV5-6 | CASSLASGYTQYF
TRBJ2-7 | TRBV9 | CASSVGAGTTYEQYF
TRBJ1-2 | TRBV7-2 | CASSPNPQGADYGYTF
TRBJ2-7 | TRBV5-6 | CASSLGQGAEQYF
TRBJ1-4 | TRBV5-6 | CASSQEGTGGEKLFF
TRBJ1-2 | TRBV18 | CASSVVQTNYGYTF
TRBJ1-2 | TRBV28 | CASVQKGDGGYTF
TRBJ2-2 | TRBV5-1 | CASSLQGTGELFF
TRBJ2-3 | TRBV29-1 | CSVEEPTGTGGKSDTQYF
TRBJ2-1 | TRBV11-2 | CASSLVSGSTYNEQFF
TRBJ2-5 | TRBV5-4 | CASSAGSSGRRETQYF
TRBJ2-7 | TRBV5-1 | CASSLEPSGSYEQYF
TRBJ2-3 | TRBV11-2 | CASSSRVQDTQYF
TRBJ1-1 | TRBV4-3 | CASSQDPGTSNTEAFF
TRBJ2-7 | TRBV18 | CASSLINTGTGIYEQYF
TRBJ1-4 | TRBV13 | CASSYSDSNEKLFF
TRBJ2-7 | TRBV4-3 | CASSQRTGDYEQYF
TRBJ2-1 | TRBV30 | CAWSKQTNEQFF
TRBJ2-7 | TRBV10-3 | CAISESSSEQYF
TRBJ2-1 | TRBV6-5 | CASKRGTLYNEQFF
TRBJ1-1 | TRBV5-1 | CASSLSGTEAFF
TRBJ1-2 | TRBV30 | CAWQTEQGFGYTF
TRBJ2-1 | TRBV7-3 | CASSFGTASYNEQFF
TRBJ2-7 | TRBV18 | CASSPDNYEQYF
TRBJ2-7 | TRBV7-9 | CASSPGTTVQYF
TRBJ2-1 | TRBV5-1 | CASKAGVGEQFF
TRBJ2-4 | TRBV6-6 | CASSPGGNIQYF
TRBJ1-1 | TRBV6-5 | CASSYSFGEAFF
TRBJ2-3 | TRBV9 | CASSPMESGEDTQYF
TRBJ2-5 | TRBV4-2 | CASSPSGEQETQYF
TRBJ2-1 | TRBV7-3 | CASSSTGTSGFNEQFF
TRBJ1-2 | TRBV19 | CASSTPGQGADGYTF